This T cell receptor (beta chain) comes out of a study of blood T cell repertoires in COVID-19. Study overall: The United States, Italy and Spain supplied acute and convalescent COVID-19 samples. T cells, B-cell-depleted T cells, or PBMCs supplied cDNA or gDNA.

This clone has just one count. Methods used by the authors: Amplification from reference gene primers served as the basis for estimated nucleated cell counts. Generated by immunoSEQ multiplex PCR, the TCRdb table keeps only in-frame clones and is missing some. V, J and clone size derive from that table, while D and trimming were established from the DNA sequence. The table includes roughly 160,000 clones, approximately 84% detected once. Germline loops: CDR1 SGHDT, CDR2 YYEEEE. The CDR3 extends over 15 amino acids. The germline V and J ends were trimmed by 5 bases and 7 bases, with 19 bases remaining between them.

The clonotype originates from a man aged 18-30 years with active or convalescent COVID-19. Sequencing used peripheral blood. The J gene is TRBJ2-4, the V gene TRBV5-6; maybe TRBD1 (6 bases). The CDR3, as DNA: TGTGCCAGCAGTTATAATGGGCAGGGGCGGAACATTCAGTACTTC. This codes for CASSYNGQGRNIQYF.